The rows below give T cell receptor beta chains drawn from one sample of a study of cytomegalovirus exposure and HLA in healthy donors. TCRdb keeps only in-frame clones here, not all; method: immunoSEQ multiplex PCR. This sample contains 110,000 to 150,000 clones. Sequenced material: PBMCs. All receptors come from a man in his forties or fifties in good health and CMV-seronegative. CDR3s include the opening cysteine and the closing phenylalanine or tryptophan.

j_gene,v_gene,CDR3aa
TRBJ2-2,TRBV4-1,CASSQGTGASNTGELFF
TRBJ1-1,TRBV6-5,CASSYQGGDTEAFF
TRBJ2-7,TRBV6-5,CASSYGQHEQYF
TRBJ1-5,TRBV6-1,CASSPRDTNNQPQHF
TRBJ2-7,TRBV11-2,CASSLGGTYSYEQYF
TRBJ2-5,TRBV7-3,CASSFFGQAAYF
TRBJ2-7,TRBV7-2,CASSLSSGGPTYEQYF
TRBJ1-6,TRBV19,CASTALTGAGNSPLHF
TRBJ1-5,TRBV27,CASSPTGSLSPQHF
TRBJ1-5,TRBV6-1,CASRKTGQVNQPQHF
TRBJ1-2,TRBV4-2,CASSRTGADYGYTF
TRBJ2-1,TRBV6-1,CASSGQGTYNEQFF
TRBJ1-1,TRBV11-2,CASSLGTGNTEAFF
TRBJ2-2,TRBV11-3,CASSFDGDRQGATGELFF
TRBJ1-2,TRBV14,CASSQLRAGGANGYTF
TRBJ1-2,TRBV4-3,CASSQEPSFGGEEANYGYTF
TRBJ2-7,TRBV18,CASSPSDYGQSEQYF
TRBJ1-6,TRBV9,CASSVAVAGNSPLHF
TRBJ2-1,TRBV4-3,CASSIFTGTSNEQFF
TRBJ1-1,TRBV7-3,CASSMDGDTEAFF
TRBJ2-1,TRBV29-1,CSAGLAGDTYNEQFF
TRBJ1-5,TRBV9,CASSAGTSNQPQHF
TRBJ2-7,TRBV6-5,CASSYSFQGSLWEQYF
TRBJ1-1,TRBV4-3,CASSHLGQGYTEAFF
TRBJ2-7,TRBV7-9,CASSDRTRTGTGPYEQYF
TRBJ2-3,TRBV5-6,CASEGTVTDTQYF